The next 21 T cell receptor beta chains were all read from a single sample in a study of cytomegalovirus exposure and HLA in healthy donors. The PCR made use of 60 Vbeta and 13 Jbeta primers. Libraries were prepared by immunoSEQ multiplex PCR; TCRdb keeps only in-frame clonotypes and omits some of them. The listing records more than 60,000 clones. Sequencing was carried out using PBMCs. All receptors come from a boy aged 5-17 years in good health and CMV-seronegative.

The V and J genes are TRBV9 and TRBJ1-2; no reliable D call. This CDR3 contains 15 residues. Trimming pared 0 bases from V and 3 bases from J, leaving 12 bases between. Germline CDR1 and CDR2: SGDLS and YYNGEE. This CDR3 reads CASSVAWERDYGYTF. CDR3 DNA sequence: TGTGCCAGCAGCGTAGCTTGGGAGAGGGACTATGGCTACACCTTC.

The chain employs TRBV5-6 and TRBJ1-3; D is possibly TRBD1 (6 bases). CDR1 and CDR2 from the germline V gene are SGHDT and YYEEEE. There are 14 residues in the CDR3. The V end lost 0 bases, the J end lost 2 bases, and 6 bases lay between the germline ends. In nucleotides, the CDR3 is TGTGCCAGCAGCTTGGGACAGGCTGGAAACACCATATATTTT. The encoded protein is CASSLGQAGNTIYF.

The chain couples TRBV5-4 to TRBJ1-2; no firm D call. Trimming cost V 0 bases and J 6 bases, with 9 bases left between them. The CDR3 extends over 13 amino acids. Germline loops: CDR1 SGHNT, CDR2 YYREEE (reference sequence). The CDR3 nucleotides are TGTGCCAGCAGCTTGGCCGGAGGCAATGGCTACACCTTC. Its protein is CASSLAGGNGYTF.

V usage is TRBV18 and J usage is TRBJ2-2; 7 nucleotides agree with TRBD2. The germline V gene encodes CDR1 KGHSH and CDR2 LQKENI. This CDR3 is built from 16 residues. V was clipped by 1 base and J by 3 bases; unmatched bases: 5. The CDR3 loop reads CASSPRTGGDTGELFF. CDR3 bases: TGTGCCAGCTCACCACGAACTGGGGGGGACACCGGGGAGCTGTTTTTT.

The chain recombines TRBV27 with TRBJ2-7; 11 bases are a match to TRBD2. Germline-derived CDR1 and CDR2 are MNHEY and SMNVEV (reference sequence). The V segment lost 5 bases and the J segment 6 bases; nucleotides outside the gene matches: 6. There are 14 residues in the CDR3. In nucleotides, the CDR3 is TGTGCCAGCAGTCTACTAGCGGGAGACTTCGAGCAGTACTTC. Translated: CASSLLAGDFEQYF.

This sequence joins TRBV5-6 and TRBJ1-6; weak D call: TRBD1 (5 bases). Deletions cut 3 bases from V and 13 bases from J, with 20 bases between. This CDR3 is built from 15 residues. Germline CDR1 is SGHDT and CDR2 is YYEEEE. The DNA for the CDR3 is TGTGCCAGCAGCTCAGGGCAGGGAATCGAGTCCCCCCTCCACTTT. It yields the protein CASSSGQGIESPLHF.

The rearrangement links TRBV11-2 to TRBJ1-6; D gene ambiguous. The germline CDR1 and CDR2 sequences are SGHAT and FQNNGV. V was trimmed by 6 bases and J by 10 bases, leaving 19 bases between them. This CDR3 contains 15 residues. CDR3 sequence (DNA): TGTGCCAGCAGACCCTTCTCTCGGAGCGAGTCACCCCTCCACTTT. Protein product: CASRPFSRSESPLHF.

This sequence joins TRBV5-5 and TRBJ2-7; possibly TRBD1 for D (5 bases). Looked up from germline, CDR1 is SGHKS and CDR2 is YYEKEE (reference sequence). Trimming removed 4 bases from V and 1 base from J, with 12 bases in between. CDR3 length: 14 residues. CDR3 protein: CASSVTGTSYEQYF. The CDR3 bases are TGTGCCAGCAGCGTAACAGGAACTTCCTACGAGCAGTACTTC. The whole variable domain, filled in from reference TRBV5-5 and TRBJ2-7, reads DAGVTQSPTHLIKTRGQQVTLRCSPISGHKSVSWYQQVLGQGPQFIFQYYEKEERGRGNFPDRFSARQFPNYSSELNVNALLLGDSALYLCASSVTGTSYEQYFGPGTRLTVT.

CDR3 protein: CASSSAGQGGGKLFF. The CDR3 DNA reads TGTGCCAGCAGTTCTGCGGGACAGGGGGGGGGAAAACTGTTTTTT. The V call is TRBV27, the J call TRBJ1-4; TRBD1 aligns across 11 bases. J lost 10 bases, V lost 4 bases, and 8 bases had no gene match. CDR1 is MNHEY and CDR2 is SMNVEV in the germline V gene (reference sequence). The CDR3 is 15 residues long.

This chain joins TRBV5-8 and TRBJ2-3; the match to TRBD1 covers 7 bases. CDR3 size: 15 residues. Germline V gives CDR1 SGHTS, CDR2 YDEGEE. Trimming at V came to 2 bases and at J to 6 bases, leaving 9 bases not matched to a gene. CDR3 DNA: TGTGCCAGCAGCTTTGATGGGACAGCTACCGATACGCAGTATTTT. Its protein is CASSFDGTATDTQYF.

The chain uses TRBV6-1 and TRBJ1-5; D might be TRBD1 (5 bases). The CDR3 extends over 15 amino acids. CDR1 is MNHNS, CDR2 SASEGT, per germline. Trimming shortened V by 5 bases and J by 4 bases, and 15 bases separated the two germline ends. The CDR3 here is CASSIGGRGNQPQHF. The CDR3 DNA reads as TGTGCCAGCAGTATAGGAGGGAGGGGTAATCAGCCCCAGCATTTT.

This rearrangement joins TRBV5-4 to TRBJ2-2; 9 bases are a match to TRBD1. The CDR3 totals 17 residues. Germline V gene data show CDR1 as SGHNT and CDR2 as YYREEE (reference sequence). J was trimmed by 6 bases and V by 2 bases; bases with no gene match: 11. In DNA, the CDR3 is TGTGCCAGCAGCTTACCGGGACAGGGTAGGCTTGCCGGGGAGCTGTTTTTT. Translated: CASSLPGQGRLAGELFF. Based on the CDR3 plus reference TRBV5-4 and TRBJ2-2, the full variable domain is ETGVTQSPTHLIKTRGQQVTLRCSSQSGHNTVSWYQQALGQGPQFIFQYYREEENGRGNFPPRFSGLQFPNYSSELNVNALELDDSALYLCASSLPGQGRLAGELFFGEGSRLTVL.

The V call is TRBV19, the J call TRBJ2-5; 9 nucleotides line up with TRBD1. The germline V gene has CDR1 LNHDA and CDR2 SQIVND (reference sequence). V lost 5 bases, J lost 5 bases, and 6 bases stayed unmatched. The CDR3 runs to 14 residues. DNA of the CDR3: TGTGCCAGTAGTCTTGGACAGGGGATCGAGACCCAGTACTTC. Encoded protein: CASSLGQGIETQYF. Based on the CDR3 plus reference TRBV19 and TRBJ2-5, the full variable domain is DGGITQSPKYLFRKEGQNVTLSCEQNLNHDAMYWYRQDPGQGLRLIYYSQIVNDFQKGDIAEGYSVSREKKESFPLTVTSAQKNPTAFYLCASSLGQGIETQYFGPGTRLLVL.

J is TRBJ2-3 and V is TRBV7-9; D may be TRBD2 (6 bases). Germline V CDR1 and CDR2: SEHNR, FQNEAQ (reference sequence). The length of the CDR3 is 17 residues. The germline V and J ends were trimmed by 3 bases and 4 bases, with 20 bases remaining between them. The CDR3 spells CASSFGIGGESSDTQYF. CDR3 DNA sequence: TGTGCCAGCAGCTTTGGAATCGGGGGAGAGTCGTCAGATACGCAGTATTTT. The complete variable domain, with remaining parts taken from reference TRBV7-9 and TRBJ2-3, reads DTGVSQNPRHKITKRGQNVTFRCDPISEHNRLYWYRQTLGQGPEFLTYFQNEAQLEKSRLLSDRFSAERPKGSFSTLEIQRTEQGDSAMYLCASSFGIGGESSDTQYFGPGTRLTVL.

The J gene is TRBJ1-2, the V gene TRBV30, with D possibly matching TRBD1 (5 bases). The CDR3 sequence is 11 residues long. Trimming stripped 6 bases from V and 6 bases from J, with 11 bases between. Germline-derived CDR1 and CDR2 are GTSNPN and SVGIG (reference sequence). The DNA of the CDR3 is TGTGCCTGTTGGGGCGGAGATGGCTACACCTTC. It translates to CACWGGDGYTF.

This chain uses TRBV5-1 with TRBJ1-2; D call uncertain. The CDR3 runs to 11 residues. The germline V and J ends were trimmed by 3 bases and 7 bases, with 7 bases remaining between them. The germline gives CDR1 SGHRS, CDR2 YFSETQ. The CDR3 region is CASSWGGGYTF. CDR3 bases: TGCGCCAGCAGCTGGGGAGGTGGCTACACCTTC.

The chain has TRBV7-9 and TRBJ1-5, with D possibly being TRBD1 (5 bases). The CDR3 length is 14 residues. V shed 4 bases and J shed 4 bases, with 11 bases lying between them. Looked up from germline, CDR1 is SEHNR and CDR2 is FQNEAQ (reference sequence). The CDR3 region is CASSSIQENQPQHF. CDR3 sequence (DNA): TGTGCCAGCAGCTCGATACAGGAAAATCAGCCCCAGCATTTT. The full variable domain, its missing parts supplied by reference TRBV7-9 and TRBJ1-5, is DTGVSQNPRHKITKRGQNVTFRCDPISEHNRLYWYRQTLGQGPEFLTYFQNEAQLEKSRLLSDRFSAERPKGSFSTLEIQRTEQGDSAMYLCASSSIQENQPQHFGDGTRLSIL.

This chain connects TRBV10-3 to TRBJ1-2; 7 bases align to TRBD1. Germline CDR1 is ENHRY and CDR2 is SYGVKD. This CDR3 region has 14 residues. J lost 6 bases, V lost 2 bases, and 6 bases had no gene match. CDR3 DNA sequence: TGTGCCATCAGTGAGCAGGGGCAGGGGGATGGCTACACCTTC. Translation gives CAISEQGQGDGYTF.

As concerns this clone: A read error may produce the germline difference seen at one junction end. The CDR3 sequence is CFTRGGVYNEQFF. DNA for the CDR3: TGCTTTACCCGGGGAGGGGTCTACAATGAGCAGTTCTTC. The chain carries TRBV7-9 and TRBJ2-1, with TRBD2 matching over 7 bases. Germline loops: CDR1 SEHNR, CDR2 FQNEAQ (reference sequence). There are 13 residues in the CDR3. The full variable domain, rest sourced from reference TRBV7-9 and TRBJ2-1, is DTGVSQNPRHKITKRGQNVTFRCDPISEHNRLYWYRQTLGQGPEFLTYFQNEAQLEKSRLLSDRFSAERPKGSFSTLEIQRTEQGDSAMYLCFTRGGVYNEQFFGPGTRLTVL.

The chain carries TRBV5-4 and TRBJ2-7; weak D call: TRBD1 (6 bases). CDR1 and CDR2 (germline): SGHNT, YYREEE (reference sequence). The CDR3 covers 13 residues. The germline V and J ends were trimmed by 4 bases and 5 bases, with 13 bases remaining between them. CDR3 sequence reads: CASSPGVLDEQYF. CDR3 nucleotides: TGTGCCAGCAGCCCAGGGGTATTGGACGAGCAGTACTTC.

Worth noting for this clone: The same CDR3 is also encoded by other DNA sequences in this sample. The chain links TRBV23-1 to TRBJ2-1; D may be TRBD1 (6 bases). TRBV23-1 is recorded as an ORF, its role being uncertain. V lost 7 bases and J lost 3, with 31 bases in between. The CDR3 spans 20 residues. This CDR3 reads CASTPLPRPGGPVSYNEQFF. Here the CDR3 DNA reads TGCGCCAGCACCCCCCTGCCGCGGCCTGGGGGCCCAGTGAGCTACAATGAGCAGTTCTTC.